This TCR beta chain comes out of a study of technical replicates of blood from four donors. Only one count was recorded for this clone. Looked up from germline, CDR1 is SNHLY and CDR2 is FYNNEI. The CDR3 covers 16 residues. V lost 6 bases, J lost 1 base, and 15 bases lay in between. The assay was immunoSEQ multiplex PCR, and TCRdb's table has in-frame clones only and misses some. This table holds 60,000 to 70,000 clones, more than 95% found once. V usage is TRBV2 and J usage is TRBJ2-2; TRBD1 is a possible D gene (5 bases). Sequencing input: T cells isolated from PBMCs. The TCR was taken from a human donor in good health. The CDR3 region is CASRLSDRKNTGELFF. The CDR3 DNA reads TGTGCCAGCAGACTTTCCGACAGAAAGAACACCGGGGAGCTGTTTTTT.